This passage covers 29 T cell receptor beta chains from one sample sequenced in a study of shared clonotypes between healthy human individuals. The table came from immunoSEQ multiplex PCR; TCRdb's copy has only in-frame clones and leaves some out. In the table there are roughly 2,500,000 clones, roughly 93% of which are singletons. The sequencing input was naive CD4+ T cells from PBMCs. The subset is: CD45RA+ positively selected. Every receptor here comes from a man younger than 35 in good health. Some clones in this sample may be carry-over from other donors' samples.

V and J are TRBV2 and TRBJ2-7, with 10 bases that match TRBD1. CDR3 length equals 14 residues. Trimming cost V 5 bases and J 5 bases; bases outside gene matches: 6. The V gene's germline CDR1 is SNHLY and CDR2 FYNNEI. The CDR3 DNA is TGTGCCAGCAGTTTGACAGGGGGCTGGAACGAGCAGTACTTC. Its translation is CASSLTGGWNEQYF.

Notes on this clone: At the DNA level, this CDR3 is encoded by other sequences in the same sample as well. The chain combines TRBV18 with TRBJ2-7; D is uncertain. The CDR3 is 13 residues long. The V end lost 3 bases, the J end lost 1 base, and 7 bases lay between the germline ends. The germline V gene has CDR1 KGHSH and CDR2 LQKENI. The CDR3: CASSPQGSYEQYF. DNA of the CDR3: TGTGCCAGCTCACCTCAAGGGTCCTACGAGCAGTACTTC.

CDR3 in DNA: TGTGCCAGCAGCACCAACCTAGTGGGTGGGCACACAGATACGCAGTATTTT. It is translated as CASSTNLVGGHTDTQYF. J is TRBJ2-3 and V is TRBV21-1. TRBV21-1 is designated a pseudogene. There are 17 residues in the CDR3.

As regards this clone: Other nucleotide sequences in the sample specify the same CDR3. The J gene is TRBJ1-2, the V gene TRBV28; 7 positions agree with TRBD1. CDR1 is MDHEN, CDR2 SYDVKM, per germline. V shed 3 bases, J shed 8 bases, and the junction held 3 bases outside the gene matches. The CDR3 consists of 12 residues. The CDR3 sequence is CASSFRGRGYTF. The CDR3 bases are TGTGCCAGCAGTTTTAGGGGGCGAGGCTACACCTTC.

The chain links TRBV4-1 to TRBJ2-2; weak D call: TRBD2 (5 bases). V lost 7 bases and J lost 4, with 16 bases in between. The CDR3 is made up of 15 amino acids. Germline CDR1 MGHRA, CDR2 YSYEKL. For the CDR3, the DNA is TGCGCCAGCACCCCAGAAGGGAGAGGCACCGGGGAGCTGTTTTTT. It codes for CASTPEGRGTGELFF.

This clone occurred once. V gene TRBV4-1 combines with J gene TRBJ2-7, with D possibly being TRBD1 or TRBD2 (6 bases each). This CDR3 has 16 amino acids. Trimming stripped 3 bases from V and 3 bases from J, with 18 bases between. The germline V gene encodes CDR1 MGHRA and CDR2 YSYEKL. This CDR3 is CASSQPWGASYYEQYF. In nucleotides, the CDR3 is TGCGCCAGCAGCCAGCCCTGGGGGGCCTCTTACTACGAGCAGTACTTC.

This clone has only one observation. CDR3 sequence reads: CASSLVTGGMNTEAFF. CDR3 DNA sequence: TGCGCCAGCAGCTTGGTGACAGGGGGGATGAACACTGAAGCTTTCTTT. The J gene is TRBJ1-1, the V gene TRBV5-1; 9 nucleotides line up with TRBD1. This CDR3 contains 16 residues. Trimming removed 0 bases from V and 0 bases from J; junction bases left unmatched: 3. CDR1 is SGHRS, CDR2 YFSETQ, per germline.

The rearrangement uses TRBV30 and TRBJ1-6, with D possibly being TRBD1 (5 bases). The CDR3 totals 15 residues. The germline V gene has CDR1 GTSNPN and CDR2 SVGIG (reference sequence). The V end lost 3 bases, the J end lost 10 bases, and 19 bases lay between the germline ends. The CDR3 spells CAWSYRDPRVSPLHF. In DNA form, the CDR3 reads TGTGCCTGGAGCTATAGGGACCCGAGGGTCTCACCCCTCCACTTT.

J is TRBJ1-2 and V is TRBV6-5; 7 bases are a match to TRBD1. Germline assignment: CDR1 MNHEY and CDR2 SVGAGI. CDR3 length: 16 residues. V lost 6 bases to trimming and J lost 2 bases; unmatched junction nucleotides: 12. Written as DNA, the CDR3 is TGTGCCAGCAGCTACGACAGGGTGGAGTACAACTATGGCTACACCTTC. It translates to CASSYDRVEYNYGYTF.

Notes on this clone: Other DNA sequences within the sample encode an identical CDR3. This rearrangement joins TRBV5-1 to TRBJ2-3; TRBD1 matches at 12 bases. There are 15 residues in the CDR3. CDR1 SGHRS and CDR2 YFSETQ come from the germline V gene. Trimming cost V 4 bases and J 3 bases; bases outside gene matches: 3. CDR3 sequence (DNA): TGCGCCAGCAGCCCGGGACAGGGGGCAACAGATACGCAGTATTTT. Translation: CASSPGQGATDTQYF.

V is TRBV29-1 and J is TRBJ2-5; possibly TRBD2 for D (5 bases). V dropped 4 bases and J dropped 7 bases, with 10 bases sitting between them. The length of the CDR3 is 11 residues. CDR1 is SQVTM and CDR2 is ANQGSEA in the germline V gene. The CDR3 is CSVGQRGTQYF. The CDR3 DNA follows: TGCAGCGTTGGCCAACGGGGGACCCAGTACTTC.

The chain couples TRBV5-3 to TRBJ2-5; 8 bases map to TRBD2. TRBV5-3 qualifies as an ORF whose function is uncertain. Germline trimming cut 9 bases from V and 3 bases from J; bases unmatched to any gene: 16. The CDR3 length is 16 residues. The CDR3: CATYGKRECSEETQYF. The CDR3, as DNA: TGTGCCACCTACGGAAAGCGGGAGTGTTCTGAAGAGACCCAGTACTTC.

In its sample, this clone was seen a few times. This chain joins TRBV2 and TRBJ1-1; no reliable D call. The CDR3 has 12 residues. The germline V and J ends were trimmed by 7 bases and 4 bases, with 10 bases remaining between them. Germline V gives CDR1 SNHLY, CDR2 FYNNEI. The CDR3: CASIADGTEAFF. The CDR3 DNA reads as TGTGCCAGCATAGCGGATGGCACTGAAGCTTTCTTT.

The chain employs TRBV4-1 and TRBJ2-7; 8 nucleotides line up with TRBD1. V gave up 5 bases and J gave up 2 bases; unmatched junction bases: 11. CDR1 MGHRA and CDR2 YSYEKL come from the germline V gene. The CDR3 has 16 amino acids. CDR3 in amino acids: CASSSTAGGRTYEQYF. The CDR3 nucleotides read TGCGCCAGCAGCTCCACGGCAGGGGGCAGAACCTACGAGCAGTACTTC.

The rearrangement uses TRBV28 and TRBJ1-5; possible D gene TRBD1, 6 bases. Trimming took off 10 bases at V and 4 bases at J, with 20 bases between the two ends. Per germline, CDR1 MDHEN and CDR2 SYDVKM. The CDR3 length is 15 residues. The CDR3 loop reads CATSDPGGGNQPQHF. Here the CDR3 DNA reads TGTGCCACCTCGGATCCGGGAGGGGGAAATCAGCCCCAGCATTTT.

This clone was observed once. This chain links TRBV7-2 with TRBJ2-7, with D possibly TRBD2 on 6 matching bases. The V gene lost 5 bases and the J gene lost 1 base, with 15 bases spanning the gap. The CDR3 contains 15 residues. Per the germline V gene, CDR1 is SGHTA and CDR2 is FQGNSA. The CDR3 DNA sequence: TGTGCCAGCAGCATAGGCGGGACTCAATCCTACGAGCAGTACTTC. Its translation: CASSIGGTQSYEQYF.

The V call is TRBV28, the J call TRBJ1-2, with 9 bases matching TRBD1. The CDR3 length is 14 residues. V lost 6 bases and J lost 3; bases outside the gene matches: 5. Germline V lookup: CDR1 MDHEN, CDR2 SYDVKM. CDR3 nucleotides: TGTGCCAGCAGACGACAGGGGGAGGACTATGGCTACACCTTC. This translates into CASRRQGEDYGYTF.

The genes are TRBV2 and TRBJ2-1; 7 bases are shared with TRBD1. Germline loops: CDR1 SNHLY, CDR2 FYNNEI. Trimming removed 7 bases from V and 0 bases from J; junction bases left unmatched: 3. The CDR3 has 14 residues. CDR3 in DNA: TGTGCCAGCACCCGGGACAGCTCCTACAATGAGCAGTTCTTC. This codes for CASTRDSSYNEQFF.

This chain links TRBV11-2 with TRBJ2-7; 9 bases agree with TRBD1. CDR3 length equals 14 residues. Germline lookup yields CDR1 SGHAT and CDR2 FQNNGV. Unmatched junction bases numbered 8, after V lost 6 bases and J lost 5 bases. CDR3 region: CASRPQGAVDEQYF. CDR3 bases: TGTGCCAGCAGACCACAGGGGGCCGTTGACGAGCAGTACTTC. The full variable domain, completed using reference TRBV11-2 and TRBJ2-7, is EAGVAQSPRYKIIEKRQSVAFWCNPISGHATLYWYQQILGQGPKLLIQFQNNGVVDDSQLPKDRFSAERLKGVDSTLKIQPAKLEDSAVYLCASRPQGAVDEQYFGPGTRLTVT.

The CDR3 bases are TGTGCCAGCAGCTTATGGGACCGCGGGGAGCTGTTTTTT. Translating gives CASSLWDRGELFF. This chain links TRBV7-2 with TRBJ2-2; tentatively, D is TRBD1 or TRBD2 (5 bases each). Trimming stripped 2 bases from V and 7 bases from J, with 8 bases between. CDR3 length: 13 residues. Per germline, CDR1 SGHTA and CDR2 FQGNSA.

The V call is TRBV5-1, the J call TRBJ2-5; D remains unclear. Gene TRBJ2-7 matches the end of the DNA better, so the J call may be wrong. This CDR3 spans 16 amino acids. Germline loops: CDR1 SGHRS, CDR2 YFSETQ. CDR3: CASSSHRPSGMYEQYF. In nucleotides, the CDR3 is TGCGCCAGCAGCTCTCACCGCCCAAGTGGAATGTACGAGCAGTACTTC.

For this clone: The sample has other DNA sequences that encode this CDR3 too. V usage is TRBV15 and J usage is TRBJ2-3; 8 bases fit TRBD2. This CDR3 is built from 15 residues. Germline V gene data show CDR1 as LNHNV and CDR2 as YYDKDF (reference sequence). Losses at the gene ends were 4 bases for V and 1 base for J; bases not matched to a gene: 4. For the CDR3, the DNA is TGTGCCACCAGCATCCCCGGGGGGGGCACAGATACGCAGTATTTT. Translated, it gives CATSIPGGGTDTQYF.

The chain is built from TRBV5-8 and TRBJ1-5, with 8 bases aligning to TRBD1. With 1 base clipped from V and 7 bases from J, the junction kept 7 bases outside the gene matches. Germline V gene sequence: CDR1 SGHTS, CDR2 YDEGEE. CDR3 size: 15 residues. This chain's CDR3 is CASSLPWTGRQPQHF. The CDR3 nucleotides read TGTGCCAGCAGCTTGCCCTGGACAGGGAGGCAGCCCCAGCATTTT. Complete variable domain (other parts from reference TRBV5-8 and TRBJ1-5): EAGVTQSPTHLIKTRGQQATLRCSPISGHTSVYWYQQALGLGLQFLLWYDEGEERNRGNFPPRFSGRQFPNYSSELNVNALELEDSALYLCASSLPWTGRQPQHFGDGTRLSIL.

The V and J genes are TRBV18 and TRBJ2-6, with 9 positions matching TRBD1. This CDR3 region has 17 residues. Trimming cost V 2 bases and J 0 bases; bases outside gene matches: 2. The germline CDR1 and CDR2 sequences are KGHSH and LQKENI. This chain's CDR3 is CASSPTGGFSGANVLTF. CDR3 DNA sequence: TGTGCCAGCTCACCAACAGGGGGCTTCTCTGGGGCCAACGTCCTGACTTTC.

The genes are TRBV30 and TRBJ1-1; D unresolved. Looked up from germline, CDR1 is GTSNPN and CDR2 is SVGIG (reference sequence). V lost 0 bases to trimming and J lost 1 base, with 12 bases between them. The CDR3 is 15 amino acids. Here the CDR3 reads CAWSVRSLRNTEAFF. For the CDR3, the DNA is TGTGCCTGGAGTGTACGAAGTCTGCGGAACACTGAAGCTTTCTTT.

This clone has only one observation. Other DNA variants within this sample encode the same CDR3. This sequence joins TRBV2 and TRBJ2-1; D gene uncertain. The germline V gene encodes CDR1 SNHLY and CDR2 FYNNEI. The CDR3 covers 11 residues. V dropped 6 bases and J dropped 5 bases, with 5 bases sitting between them. CDR3 DNA: TGTGCCAGCAGCGTTAACAATGAGCAGTTCTTC. Its translation is CASSVNNEQFF.

This clone was found once. V gene TRBV27 combines with J gene TRBJ2-3, with D perhaps TRBD2 (6 bases). Germline CDR1 reads MNHEY; CDR2 reads SMNVEV (reference sequence). CDR3 length equals 16 residues. V was pared by 5 bases and J by 2 bases, with 17 bases between. The CDR3 protein is CASSLGTGAHTDTQYF. The CDR3 nucleotides are TGTGCCAGCAGTCTTGGGACGGGAGCCCACACAGATACGCAGTATTTT.

The chain recombines TRBV18 with TRBJ1-5; TRBD1 matches 7 bases. After removal of 3 bases from V and 2 bases from J, the junction contained 10 bases not matched to a gene. The CDR3 totals 17 residues. CDR1 and CDR2 from the germline V gene are KGHSH and LQKENI. CDR3 region: CASSPGRGYGGNQPQHF. DNA of the CDR3: TGTGCCAGCTCACCGGGCAGGGGGTACGGCGGCAATCAGCCCCAGCATTTT.

The rearrangement joins TRBV5-1 to TRBJ2-3; D is ambiguous. This CDR3 is 13 amino acids long. The V end was cut by 2 bases, the J end by 6 bases, with 10 bases between. CDR1 and CDR2 (germline): SGHRS, YFSETQ. The CDR3 coding sequence is TGCGCCAGCAGCTTCCGGCTTGAGGATACGCAGTATTTT. Protein: CASSFRLEDTQYF.